This TCR beta chain was recovered during a study of blood T cells in healthy people across ages. Study results and caveats: PBMCs that were unsorted prevented a conclusive naive versus antigen-experienced comparison.

This clonotype was observed a few times. The target antigen is unknown. Sample-barcoded 5' priming and a J-beta primer mix drove a second PCR of about 7 to 11 cycles. Every molecule of cDNA carried a tag from a template-switch adaptor with 12 random nucleotides. One entry per CDR3 protein, called by TCRdb with MiXCR from the 5' RACE reads. Of roughly 860,000 distinct CDR3 sequences in the sample, under 80% were seen once. Isolation yielded PBMCs, at least 6 million per sample, in every case. The ends lost 6 bases at V and 1 base at J; junction bases unmatched: 9. Germline lookup yields CDR1 DFQATT and CDR2 SNEGSKA (reference sequence). The CDR3 extends over 15 amino acids.

The sequence came from a man younger than 40 in good health. The chain links TRBV20-1 to TRBJ2-4; 7 positions match TRBD2. The sample consisted of blood. The chain's CDR3 is CSAVRFGGAKNIQYF. CDR3 sequence (DNA): TGCAGTGCCGTTAGGTTCGGGGGGGCCAAAAACATTCAGTACTTC.